Below, 28 T cell receptor beta chains from the same sample are listed, as sequenced in a study of OX40 agonist ivuxolimab in advanced cancers. Clones were sequenced by immunoSEQ multiplex PCR, and TCRdb holds only the in-frame ones, with some missing. The data show 98,000 or so clones, approximately 91% seen once. The starting material was CD4+ or CD8+ T cells sorted from blood, obtained in a trial of the OX40 agonist ivuxolimab. The receptors here all came from an adult with an advanced solid tumor such as melanoma, head and neck, liver or kidney cancer.

This sequence joins TRBV19 and TRBJ2-2; 8 bases line up with TRBD1. Germline V gene lookup returns CDR1 LNHDA and CDR2 SQIVND (reference sequence). This CDR3 region has 14 residues. Trimming removed 6 bases from V and 5 bases from J; junction bases left unmatched: 5. CDR3 amino acids: CASSLTGGTGELFF. The CDR3 nucleotides are TGTGCCAGTAGCCTAACAGGGGGAACCGGGGAGCTGTTTTTT. The entire variable domain, with the rest obtained from reference TRBV19 and TRBJ2-2, is as follows: DGGITQSPKYLFRKEGQNVTLSCEQNLNHDAMYWYRQDPGQGLRLIYYSQIVNDFQKGDIAEGYSVSREKKESFPLTVTSAQKNPTAFYLCASSLTGGTGELFFGEGSRLTVL.

The genes are TRBV2 and TRBJ1-6, with TRBD1 as a possible D gene (5 bases). Germline V gene lookup returns CDR1 SNHLY and CDR2 FYNNEI. Trimming removed 6 bases from V and 5 bases from J, with 20 bases in between. The CDR3 loop spans 17 amino acids. Here the CDR3 DNA reads TGTGCCAGCAGGCGGGGGGAGGGGCCTTCTAATAATTCACCCCTCCACTTT. Translation gives CASRRGEGPSNNSPLHF.

The V call is TRBV30, the J call TRBJ2-7; 8 bases are a match to TRBD2. Germline lookup yields CDR1 GTSNPN and CDR2 SVGIG (reference sequence). Trimming took 5 bases from V and 6 from J; bases not matched to a gene: 9. CDR3 length: 13 amino acids. As DNA, the CDR3 is TGTGCCTGGGCGTACGCGGGAGGTCGCGAGCAGTACTTC. Translating gives CAWAYAGGREQYF.

In its sample, this clone was seen once. V is TRBV30 and J is TRBJ2-2; 7 nucleotides agree with TRBD2. V was clipped by 5 bases and J by 6 bases; unmatched bases: 9. Germline V gene sequence: CDR1 GTSNPN, CDR2 SVGIG (reference sequence). This CDR3 comprises 14 residues. CDR3 in amino acids: CAWARGSSPGELFF. The DNA for the CDR3 is TGTGCCTGGGCCCGCGGGAGTTCTCCCGGGGAGCTGTTTTTT.

The V and J genes are TRBV19 and TRBJ1-2; no reliable D call. Trimming took 3 bases from V and 4 from J, leaving 9 bases between them. Germline V gene lookup returns CDR1 LNHDA and CDR2 SQIVND (reference sequence). The CDR3 is 13 amino acids. The CDR3 reads CASSMWGGYGYTF. CDR3 nucleotides: TGTGCCAGTAGTATGTGGGGAGGCTATGGCTACACCTTC.

This chain joins TRBV9 and TRBJ2-3, with D maybe TRBD2 (6 bases). Trimming removed 3 bases from V and 4 bases from J, with 15 bases in between. CDR1 SGDLS and CDR2 YYNGEE come from the germline V gene. This CDR3 is built from 15 residues. In nucleotides, the CDR3 is TGTGCCAGCAGCGCGTCCTACGGCGGGGCAGATACGCAGTATTTT. Protein sequence: CASSASYGGADTQYF. The entire variable domain, with the rest obtained from reference TRBV9 and TRBJ2-3, is as follows: DSGVTQTPKHLITATGQRVTLRCSPRSGDLSVYWYQQSLDQGLQFLIQYYNGEERAKGNILERFSAQQFPDLHSELNLSSLELGDSALYFCASSASYGGADTQYFGPGTRLTVL.

The count of this clone is one. The V gene is TRBV30, the J gene TRBJ1-1; 8 bases are shared with TRBD1. Trimming removed 8 bases from V and 0 bases from J; junction bases left unmatched: 17. Germline V CDR1 and CDR2: GTSNPN, SVGIG (reference sequence). CDR3 length: 17 amino acids. The CDR3 DNA reads TGTGCCAGATCGACCGGGACAGGCCATTTCATGAACACTGAAGCTTTCTTT. Translation: CARSTGTGHFMNTEAFF.

This clone occurred once. The rearrangement uses TRBV4-1 and TRBJ2-6, with D possibly matching TRBD2 (5 bases). CDR3 length equals 17 residues. Trimming took off 2 bases at V and 0 bases at J, with 11 bases between the two ends. Germline V lookup: CDR1 MGHRA, CDR2 YSYEKL. For the CDR3, the DNA is TGCGCCAGCAGCCAAACTAACGGGATCTCTGGGGCCAACGTCCTGACTTTC. Encoded protein: CASSQTNGISGANVLTF.

The V call is TRBV19, the J call TRBJ1-5, with D perhaps TRBD1 (6 bases). CDR1 and CDR2 from the germline V gene are LNHDA and SQIVND (reference sequence). CDR3 size: 16 residues. Trimming shortened V by 5 bases and J by 0 bases, and 14 bases separated the two germline ends. The CDR3 nucleotides read TGTGCCAGTAGTTCCACAGGGTCCCCTAGCAATCAGCCCCAGCATTTT. Amino acids: CASSSTGSPSNQPQHF.

V usage is TRBV5-1 and J usage is TRBJ1-2; unclear D gene. CDR3 length: 11 residues. The germline V gene encodes CDR1 SGHRS and CDR2 YFSETQ. V shed 1 base and J shed 6 bases, with 4 bases lying between them. CDR3 residues: CASSLTHGYTF. CDR3 nucleotide sequence: TGCGCCAGCAGCTTGACCCATGGCTACACCTTC. Drawing the rest from reference TRBV5-1 and TRBJ1-2, the complete variable domain is KAGVTQTPRYLIKTRGQQVTLSCSPISGHRSVSWYQQTPGQGLQFLFEYFSETQRNKGNFPGRFSGRQFSNSRSEMNVSTLELGDSALYLCASSLTHGYTFGSGTRLTVV.

The rearrangement uses TRBV28 and TRBJ2-1; D uncertain. CDR1 and CDR2 (germline): MDHEN, SYDVKM. Trimming took off 5 bases at V and 3 bases at J, with 11 bases between the two ends. This CDR3 has 14 residues. The DNA for the CDR3 is TGTGCCAGCAGTCAAGGATACAGCTACAATGAGCAGTTCTTC. Residues: CASSQGYSYNEQFF.

V is TRBV2 and J is TRBJ1-6; D might be TRBD1 (5 bases). Germline-derived CDR1 and CDR2 are SNHLY and FYNNEI. The V and J ends lost 3 bases and 7 bases respectively, with 13 bases between them. The CDR3 spans 15 residues. The CDR3 protein is CASSDSGKGNSPLHF. CDR3 DNA: TGTGCCAGCAGTGACTCAGGGAAAGGCAATTCACCCCTCCACTTT.

The gene calls are TRBV10-3 and TRBJ2-3; 10 nucleotides match TRBD2. Germline V CDR1 and CDR2: ENHRY, SYGVKD. The CDR3 length is 17 residues. The J segment lost 2 bases and the V segment lost 2 bases, leaving 7 bases of the junction unmatched. The CDR3: CAISEARTSGPTDTQYF. The DNA of the CDR3 is TGTGCCATCAGTGAGGCCCGGACTAGCGGTCCCACAGATACGCAGTATTTT.

V gene TRBV18 combines with J gene TRBJ2-1; D remains ambiguous. From germline, CDR1 is KGHSH and CDR2 LQKENI. The CDR3 is 13 amino acids. V lost 2 bases and J 10 bases, leaving 12 bases between the germline ends. The CDR3 DNA reads as TGTGCCAGCTCACCAACGCCGGCTAACGAGCAGTTCTTC. This gives the protein CASSPTPANEQFF.

This clone was observed a single time. This chain links TRBV28 with TRBJ1-2, with D uncertain. CDR3 size: 12 residues. Germline V gives CDR1 MDHEN, CDR2 SYDVKM. V gave up 2 bases and J gave up 5 bases, with 6 bases separating them. CDR3 in amino acids: CASSLQRYGYTF. The CDR3 bases are TGTGCCAGCAGTTTACAACGGTATGGCTACACCTTC.

This chain links TRBV5-1 with TRBJ2-1; no reliable D call. The CDR3 is made up of 12 amino acids. Germline CDR1 SGHRS, CDR2 YFSETQ. V lost 4 bases and J lost 5, with 7 bases in between. CDR3 protein: CASSRPDNEQFF. CDR3 DNA: TGCGCCAGCAGCAGACCCGACAATGAGCAGTTCTTC.

This chain uses TRBV5-1 with TRBJ2-3; 7 bases are shared with TRBD2. The CDR3 length is 16 residues. Germline V lookup: CDR1 SGHRS, CDR2 YFSETQ. Trimming at V came to 2 bases and at J to 0 bases, leaving 6 bases not matched to a gene. CDR3 sequence reads: CASSFSLAGSTDTQYF. In nucleotides, the CDR3 is TGCGCCAGCAGCTTTTCTTTAGCGGGTAGCACAGATACGCAGTATTTT.

The chain carries TRBV2 and TRBJ1-1; D remains ambiguous. The CDR3 runs to 13 residues. Germline CDR1 reads SNHLY; CDR2 reads FYNNEI. Trimming shortened V by 7 bases and J by 0 bases, and 9 bases separated the two germline ends. The CDR3 DNA follows: TGTGCCAGCAATGTAAACATGAACACTGAAGCTTTCTTT. This sequence encodes CASNVNMNTEAFF.

The genes are TRBV6-1 and TRBJ2-7, with a weak D call TRBD1 (6 bases). Germline CDR1 and CDR2: MNHNS and SASEGT. This CDR3 has 13 amino acids. With 3 bases removed from V and 7 bases from J, the gap between germline ends came to 13 bases. CDR3 loop: CASSDYRVSEQYV. In DNA, the CDR3 is TGTGCCAGCAGTGATTACAGGGTGAGTGAGCAGTACGTC.

The rearrangement links TRBV9 to TRBJ2-5; perhaps TRBD1 as D (5 bases). Trimming took off 0 bases at V and 0 bases at J, with 12 bases between the two ends. Germline CDR1 is SGDLS and CDR2 is YYNGEE. This CDR3 is built from 16 residues. The CDR3 is CASSVGRGRYQETQYF. CDR3 in DNA: TGTGCCAGCAGCGTAGGAAGGGGAAGGTACCAAGAGACCCAGTACTTC. Full variable domain (remainder filled in from reference TRBV9 and TRBJ2-5): DSGVTQTPKHLITATGQRVTLRCSPRSGDLSVYWYQQSLDQGLQFLIQYYNGEERAKGNILERFSAQQFPDLHSELNLSSLELGDSALYFCASSVGRGRYQETQYFGPGTRLLVL.

J is TRBJ1-4 and V is TRBV30, with 9 bases that match TRBD1. The CDR3 loop spans 15 amino acids. V was clipped by 2 bases and J by 8 bases; unmatched bases: 9. In germline, CDR1 is GTSNPN, CDR2 SVGIG (reference sequence). CDR3 residues: CAWSLGQGTSEKLFF. Here the CDR3 DNA reads TGTGCCTGGAGTCTAGGACAGGGGACTTCCGAAAAACTGTTTTTT.

Here the CDR3 reads CATPGRGSYEQYV. CDR3 coding DNA: TGCGCCACCCCGGGACGGGGCTCCTACGAGCAGTACGTC. V usage is TRBV23-1 and J usage is TRBJ2-7; either TRBD1 or TRBD2 may fit D (5 bases each). TRBV23-1 is an ORF, with its function uncertain. The CDR3 totals 13 residues. The V end lost 10 bases, the J end lost 0 bases, and 13 bases lay between the germline ends.

The chain carries TRBV27 and TRBJ1-4; D uncertain. CDR1 MNHEY and CDR2 SMNVEV come from the germline V gene (reference sequence). Trimming shortened V by 6 bases and J by 4 bases, and 12 bases separated the two germline ends. The CDR3 is 14 residues long. The CDR3 reads CASSSPGVNEKLFF. DNA of the CDR3: TGTGCCAGCAGCTCGCCGGGCGTTAATGAAAAACTGTTTTTT.

This chain links TRBV11-2 with TRBJ2-4; 8 nucleotides line up with TRBD2. CDR1 and CDR2 from the germline V gene are SGHAT and FQNNGV. V lost 0 bases, J lost 7 bases, and 8 bases stayed unmatched. The CDR3 is 16 amino acids. CDR3 protein: CASSLESSGSPNIQYF. In DNA, the CDR3 is TGTGCCAGCAGCTTAGAGTCCAGCGGGAGCCCTAACATTCAGTACTTC. Full variable domain (missing parts from reference TRBV11-2 and TRBJ2-4): EAGVAQSPRYKIIEKRQSVAFWCNPISGHATLYWYQQILGQGPKLLIQFQNNGVVDDSQLPKDRFSAERLKGVDSTLKIQPAKLEDSAVYLCASSLESSGSPNIQYFGAGTRLSVL.

The rearrangement joins TRBV7-9 to TRBJ2-2, with D maybe TRBD1 (5 bases). Per the germline V gene, CDR1 is SEHNR and CDR2 is FQNEAQ (reference sequence). This CDR3 has 17 amino acids. The V end lost 0 bases, the J end lost 5 bases, and 16 bases lay between the germline ends. The CDR3 DNA reads as TGTGCCAGCAGCTTAGCGCTCGGCAGGGTGCGAACCGGGGAGCTGTTTTTT. It translates to CASSLALGRVRTGELFF. Supplemented by reference TRBV7-9 and TRBJ2-2, the full variable domain reads DTGVSQNPRHKITKRGQNVTFRCDPISEHNRLYWYRQTLGQGPEFLTYFQNEAQLEKSRLLSDRFSAERPKGSFSTLEIQRTEQGDSAMYLCASSLALGRVRTGELFFGEGSRLTVL.

The chain joins TRBV11-1 to TRBJ1-1; unclear D gene. In germline, CDR1 is SGHAT, CDR2 FQDESV (reference sequence). The CDR3 has 13 amino acids. V lost 5 bases and J lost 3, with 10 bases in between. The CDR3 region has the DNA TGTGCCAGCAGCCGCGGTCGGGACACTGAAGCTTTCTTT. Amino acid sequence: CASSRGRDTEAFF.

This chain joins TRBV5-1 and TRBJ2-1, with D possibly matching TRBD2 (6 bases). The CDR3 extends over 16 amino acids. V shed 3 bases and J shed 8 bases, with 21 bases lying between them. Germline assignment: CDR1 SGHRS and CDR2 YFSETQ. The CDR3 reads CASSSRGGLLGDEQFF. The DNA for the CDR3 is TGCGCCAGCAGCTCCCGGGGAGGCCTCCTCGGCGATGAGCAGTTCTTC.

Only one count was recorded for this clone. This sequence joins TRBV27 and TRBJ2-7; possibly TRBD1 for D (5 bases). The CDR3 consists of 14 residues. The germline gives CDR1 MNHEY, CDR2 SMNVEV (reference sequence). The germline V and J ends were trimmed by 5 bases and 1 base, with 12 bases remaining between them. CDR3 coding DNA: TGTGCCAGCAGTCGTTATCAGGGTTCCTACGAGCAGTACTTC. It translates to CASSRYQGSYEQYF.